This TCR beta chain was documented in a study of blood T cell repertoires in COVID-19 (dated by TCRdb to the early 2020s). About the study as a whole: Samples from collaborators originated in the United States, Italy and Spain and spanned both the acute and convalescent phases of COVID-19. The material from the prospective study consisted of cDNA or gDNA derived from T cells, B-cell-depleted T cells, or PBMCs. Subjects who had been exposed to COVID-19, were actively infected with it, or had recovered from it provided the deeply sampled blood TCRbeta repertoires that made up the dataset. The repertoires were released in a freely available public database intended as a resource for research on the immune response to SARS-CoV-2. Samples were obtained from the ongoing ImmuneRACE study (first 160 participants) and from approximately 1,200 subjects provided by 6 global collaborators. The sample metadata nearly always contained a de-identified subject ID, COVID-19 status, age in years and sex. Where available, HLA class I and class II types were taken from metadata supplied by the sample provider and were not determined by assay-based typing. Study-wide conclusions, independent of this receptor: The amount of clinical and demographic metadata varied by source and participant and was provided uncurated.

The collaborating institutions used their own protocols to collect whole blood in K2EDTA tubes. Collaborator samples were shipped for TCRbeta analysis as frozen whole blood, isolated PBMCs, or DNA extracted from either sample type. The immunoSEQ Assay, a bias-controlled multiplex PCR, was used to amplify TCRbeta CDR3 regions from genomic DNA. For the original study's pipeline: The number of nucleated cells in each sample was estimated from the amplification of reference gene primers within the assay. To quantify the absolute abundance of each unique TCRbeta CDR3 rearrangement, sequence reads were collapsed and filtered. For each sample, productive Simpson clonality was calculated by taking the square root of Simpson's diversity index across productive rearrangements. TCRdb took over this immuneACCESS table, retaining in-frame rearrangements with V and J assigned. Such tables are incomplete; in checked studies, under half of the missing clones stem from an unresolved V gene, and the remainder is unexplained. That table is the source of V, J and clone size, and D and trimming were worked out from the DNA. The sample contains about 310,000 clones, over 75% of them found a single time. 1% of the sample goes to the ten largest clones.

Relative to germline, V is 3 bases shorter and J is 9 bases shorter, with 12 bases between their ends. Taken from cysteine to phenylalanine, the CDR3 has 13 residues. CDR3 DNA is the only sequence kept; it has 39 bases, read in frame from the first base. The germline V gene encodes CDR1 LGHDT and CDR2 YNNKEL (reference sequence). About this clone itself: Its antigen target is currently unknown. Base-call qualities are not available, and no considerably larger clone is one nucleotide away.

The chain couples TRBV3-1 (or the pseudogene TRBV3-2) to TRBJ2-1; the D gene assignment is ambiguous. Sequencing used peripheral blood. This TCR was recovered from a man between 50 and 59 years old with active or convalescent COVID-19. The sequence in DNA is TGTGCCAGCAGCCATCAGACACCAGGTGAGCAGTTCTTC. It specifies CASSHQTPGEQFF.